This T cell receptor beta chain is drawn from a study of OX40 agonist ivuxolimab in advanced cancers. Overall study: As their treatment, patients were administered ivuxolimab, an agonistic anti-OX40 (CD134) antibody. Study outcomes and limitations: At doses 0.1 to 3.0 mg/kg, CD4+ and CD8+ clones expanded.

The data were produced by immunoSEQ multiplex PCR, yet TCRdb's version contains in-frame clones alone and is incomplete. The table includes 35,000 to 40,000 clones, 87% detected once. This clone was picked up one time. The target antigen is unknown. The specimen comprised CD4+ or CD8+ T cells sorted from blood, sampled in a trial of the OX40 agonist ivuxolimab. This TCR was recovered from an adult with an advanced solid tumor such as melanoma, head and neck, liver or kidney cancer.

The CDR3 is CASSYQGNEKLFF. The CDR3 coding sequence is TGCGCCAGCAGTTACCAGGGTAATGAAAAACTGTTTTTT. The chain links TRBV10-2 to TRBJ1-4; a possible D gene is TRBD1 (5 bases). Deletions cut 5 bases from V and 4 bases from J, with 8 bases between. Germline V gives CDR1 WSHSY, CDR2 SAAADI. The CDR3 totals 13 residues.